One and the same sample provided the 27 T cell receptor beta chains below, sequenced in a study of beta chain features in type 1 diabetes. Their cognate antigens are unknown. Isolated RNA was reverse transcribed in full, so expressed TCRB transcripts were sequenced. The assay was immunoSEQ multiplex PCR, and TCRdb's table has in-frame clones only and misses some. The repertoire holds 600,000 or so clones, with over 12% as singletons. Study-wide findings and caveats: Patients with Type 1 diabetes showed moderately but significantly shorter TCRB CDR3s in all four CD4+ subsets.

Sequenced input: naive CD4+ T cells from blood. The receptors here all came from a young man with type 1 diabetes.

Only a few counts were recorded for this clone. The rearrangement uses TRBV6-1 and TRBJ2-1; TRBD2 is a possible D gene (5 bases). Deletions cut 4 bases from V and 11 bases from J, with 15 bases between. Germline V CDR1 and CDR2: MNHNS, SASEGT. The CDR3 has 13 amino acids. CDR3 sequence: CASSVFSGNQQFF. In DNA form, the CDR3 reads TGTGCCAGCAGTGTTTTTTCGGGGAATCAGCAGTTCTTC.

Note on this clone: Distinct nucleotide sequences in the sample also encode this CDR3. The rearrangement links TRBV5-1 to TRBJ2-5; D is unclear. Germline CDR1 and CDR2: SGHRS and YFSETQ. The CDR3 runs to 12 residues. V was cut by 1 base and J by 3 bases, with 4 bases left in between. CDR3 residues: CASSLTEETQYF. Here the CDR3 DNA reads TGCGCCAGCAGCTTGACGGAAGAGACCCAGTACTTC.

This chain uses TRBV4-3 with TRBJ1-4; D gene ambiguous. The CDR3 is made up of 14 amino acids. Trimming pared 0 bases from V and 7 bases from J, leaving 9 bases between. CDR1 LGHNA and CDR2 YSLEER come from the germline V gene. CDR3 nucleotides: TGCGCCAGCAGCCAAGAATCTGGTTCTGAAAAACTGTTTTTT. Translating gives CASSQESGSEKLFF.

In nucleotides, the CDR3 is TGTGCCAGCTCACCTACCGAGGCAGATACGCAGTATTTT. As protein: CASSPTEADTQYF. This chain uses TRBV18 with TRBJ2-3; unclear D gene. Trimming left V 3 bases short and J 4 bases short, with 8 bases between. The length of the CDR3 is 13 residues. In germline, CDR1 is KGHSH, CDR2 LQKENI. The complete variable domain, with remaining parts taken from reference TRBV18 and TRBJ2-3, reads NAGVMQNPRHLVRRRGQEARLRCSPMKGHSHVYWYRQLPEEGLKFMVYLQKENIIDESGMPKERFSAEFPKEGPSILRIQQVVRGDSAAYFCASSPTEADTQYFGPGTRLTVL.

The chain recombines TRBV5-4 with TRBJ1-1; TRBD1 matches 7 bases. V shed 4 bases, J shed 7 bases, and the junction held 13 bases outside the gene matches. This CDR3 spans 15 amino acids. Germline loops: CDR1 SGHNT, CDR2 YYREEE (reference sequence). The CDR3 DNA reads TGTGCCAGCAGCCTGGACATGACAGGGCAGGGTGAAGCTTTCTTT. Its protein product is CASSLDMTGQGEAFF.

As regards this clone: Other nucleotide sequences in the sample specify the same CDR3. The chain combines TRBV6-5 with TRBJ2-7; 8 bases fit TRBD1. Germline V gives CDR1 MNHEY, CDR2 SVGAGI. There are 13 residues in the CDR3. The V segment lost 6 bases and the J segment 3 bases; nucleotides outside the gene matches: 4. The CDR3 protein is CASSRQGSYEQYF. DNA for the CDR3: TGTGCCAGCAGCCGACAGGGGAGCTACGAGCAGTACTTC.

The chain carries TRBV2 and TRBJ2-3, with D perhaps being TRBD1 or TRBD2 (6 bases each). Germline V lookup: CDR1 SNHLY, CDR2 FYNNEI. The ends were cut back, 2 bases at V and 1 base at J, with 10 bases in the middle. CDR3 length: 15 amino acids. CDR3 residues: CASSEMEGGTDTQYF. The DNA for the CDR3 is TGTGCCAGCAGTGAAATGGAGGGGGGCACAGATACGCAGTATTTT.

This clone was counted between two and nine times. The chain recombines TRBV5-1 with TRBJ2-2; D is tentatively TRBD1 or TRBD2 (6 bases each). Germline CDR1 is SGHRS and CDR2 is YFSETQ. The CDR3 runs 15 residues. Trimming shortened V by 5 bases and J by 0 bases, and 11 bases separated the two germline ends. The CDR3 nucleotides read TGCGCCAGCAGGTCGGGGGCGTCGAACACCGGGGAGCTGTTTTTT. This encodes CASRSGASNTGELFF. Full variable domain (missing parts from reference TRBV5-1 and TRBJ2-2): KAGVTQTPRYLIKTRGQQVTLSCSPISGHRSVSWYQQTPGQGLQFLFEYFSETQRNKGNFPGRFSGRQFSNSRSEMNVSTLELGDSALYLCASRSGASNTGELFFGEGSRLTVL.

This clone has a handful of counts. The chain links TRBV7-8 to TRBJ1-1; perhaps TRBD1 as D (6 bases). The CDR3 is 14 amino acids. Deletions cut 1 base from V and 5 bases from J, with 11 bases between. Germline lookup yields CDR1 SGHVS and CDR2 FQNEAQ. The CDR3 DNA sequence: TGTGCCAGCAGCTTAGAGGGGGGAGGAACTGAAGCTTTCTTT. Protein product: CASSLEGGGTEAFF.

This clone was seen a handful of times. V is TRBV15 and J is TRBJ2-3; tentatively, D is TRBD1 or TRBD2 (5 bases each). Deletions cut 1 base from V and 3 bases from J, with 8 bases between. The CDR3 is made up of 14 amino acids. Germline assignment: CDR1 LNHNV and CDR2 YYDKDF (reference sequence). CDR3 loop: CATSRGGETDTQYF. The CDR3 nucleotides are TGTGCCACCAGCAGAGGAGGGGAAACAGATACGCAGTATTTT.

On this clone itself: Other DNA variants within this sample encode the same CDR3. The CDR3 reads CASSGGWGTEAFF. Written as DNA, the CDR3 is TGTGCCAGCAGCGGGGGATGGGGGACTGAAGCTTTCTTT. J is TRBJ1-1 and V is TRBV6-5; tentative D call: TRBD1 (5 bases). Looked up from germline, CDR1 is MNHEY and CDR2 is SVGAGI. The CDR3 covers 13 residues. The V end was cut by 6 bases, the J end by 5 bases, with 13 bases between.

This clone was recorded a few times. CDR3: CASSPPGLPGGEQFF. For the CDR3, the DNA is TGTGCCAGCAGTCCTCCGGGGCTACCAGGGGGTGAGCAGTTCTTC. The chain carries TRBV6-6 and TRBJ2-1, with 7 bases matching TRBD1. Germline CDR1 reads MNHNY; CDR2 reads SVGAGI (reference sequence). The CDR3 is made up of 15 amino acids. V was clipped by 5 bases and J by 9 bases; unmatched bases: 13.

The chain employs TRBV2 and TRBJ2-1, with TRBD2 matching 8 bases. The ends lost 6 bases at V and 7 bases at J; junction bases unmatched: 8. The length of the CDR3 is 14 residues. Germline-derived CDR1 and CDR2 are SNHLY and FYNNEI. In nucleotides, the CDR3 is TGTGCCAGCAGGGTGGCGGGAGGACGGAATGAGCAGTTCTTC. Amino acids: CASRVAGGRNEQFF.

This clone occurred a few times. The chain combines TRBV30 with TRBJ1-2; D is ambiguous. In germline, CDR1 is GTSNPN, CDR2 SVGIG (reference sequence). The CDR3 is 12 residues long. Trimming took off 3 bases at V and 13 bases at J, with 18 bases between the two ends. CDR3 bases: TGTGCCTGGAGCCAATTTCCGGGAGTCTGCACCTTC. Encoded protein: CAWSQFPGVCTF.

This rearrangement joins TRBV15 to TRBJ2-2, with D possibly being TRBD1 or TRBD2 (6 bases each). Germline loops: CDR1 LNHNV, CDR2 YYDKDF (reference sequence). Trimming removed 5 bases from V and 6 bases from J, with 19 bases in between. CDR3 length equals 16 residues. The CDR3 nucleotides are TGTGCCACCAGCCCCGCGCTAGGGGGGCACGCCGGGGAGCTGTTTTTT. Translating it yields CATSPALGGHAGELFF.

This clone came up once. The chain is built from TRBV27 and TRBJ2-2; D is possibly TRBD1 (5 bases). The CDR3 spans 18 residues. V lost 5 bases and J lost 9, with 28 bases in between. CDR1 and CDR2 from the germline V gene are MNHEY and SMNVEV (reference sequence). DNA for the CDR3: TGTGCCAGCAGTACCATTCGACAGTCTGGTCCCTCAAAGAGGGAGCTGTTTTTT. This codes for CASSTIRQSGPSKRELFF.

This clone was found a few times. In DNA form, the CDR3 reads TGCGCCAGCAGCCTCTCCCTCTCAGACAGTAACAATGAGCAGTTCTTC. This encodes CASSLSLSDSNNEQFF. The chain recombines TRBV5-1 with TRBJ2-1, with a tentative D call TRBD1 (5 bases). V shed 4 bases and J shed 5 bases, with 19 bases lying between them. Germline V gives CDR1 SGHRS, CDR2 YFSETQ. The CDR3 has 16 amino acids.

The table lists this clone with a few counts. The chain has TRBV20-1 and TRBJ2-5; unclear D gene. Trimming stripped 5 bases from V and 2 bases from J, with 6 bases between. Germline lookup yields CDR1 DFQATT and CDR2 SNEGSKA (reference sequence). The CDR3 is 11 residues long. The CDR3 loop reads CSADGQETQYF. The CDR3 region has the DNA TGCAGTGCTGACGGACAAGAGACCCAGTACTTC.

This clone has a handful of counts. This CDR3 is CASSLMTGRNTEAFF. The DNA of the CDR3 is TGTGCCAGCAGTCTGATGACAGGACGGAACACTGAAGCTTTCTTT. The chain employs TRBV7-9 and TRBJ1-1, with a possible D match to TRBD1 (6 bases). CDR3 length equals 15 residues. The V and J ends lost 6 bases and 1 base respectively, with 15 bases between them. Per the germline V gene, CDR1 is SEHNR and CDR2 is FQNEAQ (reference sequence).

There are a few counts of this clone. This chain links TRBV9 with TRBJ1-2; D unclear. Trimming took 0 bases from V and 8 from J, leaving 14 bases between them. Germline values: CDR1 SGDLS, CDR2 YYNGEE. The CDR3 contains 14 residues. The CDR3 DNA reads TGTGCCAGCAGCGTAGAGGTGCGCCGGGGAGGCTACACCTTC. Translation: CASSVEVRRGGYTF.

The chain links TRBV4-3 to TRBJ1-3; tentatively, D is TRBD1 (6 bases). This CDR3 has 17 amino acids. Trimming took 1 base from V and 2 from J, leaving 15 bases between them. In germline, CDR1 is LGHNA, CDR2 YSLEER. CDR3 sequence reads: CASSQVAGVSAGNTIYF. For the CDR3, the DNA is TGCGCCAGCAGCCAAGTCGCAGGGGTTTCGGCTGGAAACACCATATATTTT.

Written as DNA, the CDR3 is TGTGCCAGCAGCGTTTTTAGCGGGGGCCCAAGGACAGATACGCAGTATTTT. It encodes CASSVFSGGPRTDTQYF. The rearrangement joins TRBV9 to TRBJ2-3; 9 bases are a match to TRBD2. V trimming: 2 bases; J trimming: 3 bases; junction bases outside the gene matches: 10. The CDR3 length is 17 residues. Per germline, CDR1 SGDLS and CDR2 YYNGEE.

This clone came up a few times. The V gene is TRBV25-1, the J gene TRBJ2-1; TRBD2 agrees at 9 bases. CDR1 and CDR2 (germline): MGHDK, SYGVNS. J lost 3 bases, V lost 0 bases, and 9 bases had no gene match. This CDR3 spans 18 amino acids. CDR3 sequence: CASSEYRAGGPIYNEQFF. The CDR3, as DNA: TGTGCCAGCAGTGAATATAGGGCGGGAGGGCCCATCTACAATGAGCAGTTCTTC.

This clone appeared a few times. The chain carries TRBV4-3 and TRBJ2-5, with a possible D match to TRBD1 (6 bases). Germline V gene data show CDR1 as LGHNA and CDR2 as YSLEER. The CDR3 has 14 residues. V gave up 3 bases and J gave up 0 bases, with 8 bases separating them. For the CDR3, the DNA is TGCGCCAGCAGCCAGGGGACAAACCAAGAGACCCAGTACTTC. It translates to CASSQGTNQETQYF.

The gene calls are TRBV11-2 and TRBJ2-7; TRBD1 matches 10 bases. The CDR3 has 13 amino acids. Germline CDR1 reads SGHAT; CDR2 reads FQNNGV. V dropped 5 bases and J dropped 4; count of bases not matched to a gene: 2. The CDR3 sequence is CASSRDRGYEQYF. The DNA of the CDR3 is TGTGCCAGCAGCCGGGACAGGGGATACGAGCAGTACTTC.

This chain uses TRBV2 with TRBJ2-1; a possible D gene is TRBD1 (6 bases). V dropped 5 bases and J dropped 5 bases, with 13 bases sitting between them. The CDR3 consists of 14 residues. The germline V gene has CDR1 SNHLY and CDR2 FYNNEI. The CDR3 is CASSSGTLNNEQFF. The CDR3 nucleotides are TGTGCCAGCAGTTCCGGGACACTCAACAATGAGCAGTTCTTC. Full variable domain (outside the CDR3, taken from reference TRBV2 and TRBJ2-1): EPEVTQTPSHQVTQMGQEVILRCVPISNHLYFYWYRQILGQKVEFLVSFYNNEISEKSEIFDDQFSVERPDGSNFTLKIRSTKLEDSAMYFCASSSGTLNNEQFFGPGTRLTVL.

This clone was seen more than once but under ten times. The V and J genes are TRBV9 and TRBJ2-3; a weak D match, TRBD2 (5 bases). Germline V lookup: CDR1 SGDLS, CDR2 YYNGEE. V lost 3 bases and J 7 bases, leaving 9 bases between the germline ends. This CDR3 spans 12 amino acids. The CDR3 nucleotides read TGTGCCAGCAGCGAGCCGGGAAATACGCAGTATTTT. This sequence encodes CASSEPGNTQYF.